One and the same sample provided the 13 T cell receptor beta chains below, sequenced in a study of CD8+CD57+ T cells in acquired aplastic anemia. An expansion of CD8+CD57+ cells by flow cytometry had been shown in patients chosen for sequencing. The template used for profiling TCR beta VDJ and CDR3 was genomic DNA. MiXCR, run by TCRdb on the reads, gives a single entry per CDR3 protein. Of around 430,000 distinct CDR3 sequences in the sample, around 30% are singletons; the top ten hold around 0.82%. Sample: sorted CD4+, CD8+, or CD8+CD57+ T cells (not recorded which) from PBMCs. All receptors derive from a human donor with aplastic anemia.

The CDR3 here is CASSPRTGRRDTEAFF. Written as DNA, the CDR3 is TGTGCCAGCAGTCCGCGGACAGGGCGTAGAGACACTGAAGCTTTCTTT. The V call is TRBV2, the J call TRBJ1-1; the match to TRBD1 covers 8 bases. Germline assignment: CDR1 SNHLY and CDR2 FYNNEI. The CDR3 extends over 16 amino acids. J was trimmed by 3 bases and V by 5 bases; bases with no gene match: 11.

The chain links TRBV25-1 to TRBJ2-7; TRBD1 aligns across 8 bases. CDR3 length: 16 residues. CDR1 and CDR2 (germline): MGHDK, SYGVNS. The V gene end was trimmed by 3 bases and the J gene end by 2 bases; junction bases not matched to a gene: 9. The CDR3 spells CASSDPGGQGPYEQYF. The CDR3 DNA reads TGTGCCAGCAGTGACCCCGGTGGACAGGGCCCCTACGAGCAGTACTTC.

V usage is TRBV4-1 and J usage is TRBJ1-2; D is perhaps TRBD1 (6 bases). Between the trimmed V and J ends, which lost 0 bases and 7 bases, there was a span of 21 bases. Germline V gene sequence: CDR1 MGHRA, CDR2 YSYEKL. CDR3 length: 17 amino acids. The CDR3 region is CASSQEVQGRIGSGYTF. The CDR3 DNA reads TGCGCCAGCAGCCAAGAGGTTCAGGGGAGGATCGGTAGTGGCTACACCTTC.

This clonotype was seen a few times. The rearrangement uses TRBV19 and TRBJ2-7, with 7 bases lining up with TRBD2. V shed 11 bases and J 6 bases; nucleotides not matched to a gene: 13. CDR3 size: 13 residues. Germline assignment: CDR1 LNHDA and CDR2 SQIVND (reference sequence). The CDR3 region is CAWSAGRDREQYF. The CDR3 DNA reads TGTGCCTGGAGTGCGGGGAGGGATCGCGAGCAGTACTTC.

With respect to this clonotype: A much larger clone differs from this one at a single base, so this may be a read error. The chain uses TRBV5-5 and TRBJ1-5; weak D call: TRBD1 (5 bases). The CDR3 runs 14 residues. Germline-derived CDR1 and CDR2 are SGHKS and YYEKEE (reference sequence). CDR3 DNA: TGCGCCAGCAGCCGGGACCCTAGCAATCAGCCCCAGCATTTT. It translates to CASSRDPSNQPQHF. Supplemented by reference TRBV5-5 and TRBJ1-5, the full variable domain reads DAGVTQSPTHLIKTRGQQVTLRCSPISGHKSVSWYQQVLGQGPQFIFQYYEKEERGRGNFPDRFSARQFPNYSSELNVNALLLGDSALYLCASSRDPSNQPQHFGDGTRLSIL.

Comment on this clonotype: Germline is not matched at one junction end, which may reflect a read error. This chain joins TRBV6-5 and TRBJ1-5; perhaps TRBD1 as D (5 bases). CDR1 and CDR2 from the germline V gene are MNHEY and SVGAGI. This CDR3 region has 14 residues. CDR3 nucleotide sequence: TGTGCCGGCAGTTACGCAGGGTTGGATCAGCCCCAGCATTTT. It is translated as CAGSYAGLDQPQHF.

This clonotype has just a few counts. The chain uses TRBV5-8 and TRBJ1-1; 7 bases map to TRBD1. Germline V gene data show CDR1 as SGHTS and CDR2 as YDEGEE. The length of the CDR3 is 14 residues. The V and J ends lost 0 bases and 5 bases, in that order; junction bases with no gene match: 4. CDR3 region: CASSLETGWTEAFF. The CDR3 region has the DNA TGTGCCAGCAGCTTGGAGACAGGGTGGACTGAAGCTTTCTTT.

V gene TRBV9 combines with J gene TRBJ2-6; D not resolved. The germline V and J ends were trimmed by 4 bases and 4 bases, with 12 bases remaining between them. The germline CDR1 and CDR2 sequences are SGDLS and YYNGEE. The CDR3 loop spans 15 amino acids. The CDR3 bases are TGTGCCAGCAGCTTTCCTCTAGGGGGGGCCAACGTCCTGACTTTC. Amino acids: CASSFPLGGANVLTF.

V gene TRBV15 combines with J gene TRBJ2-7; D is undetermined. The germline gives CDR1 LNHNV, CDR2 YYDKDF (reference sequence). The CDR3 contains 14 residues. The ends were cut back, 0 bases at V and 3 bases at J, with 9 bases in the middle. CDR3 region: CATSRDTSSYEQYF. The CDR3 region has the DNA TGTGCCACCAGCAGAGATACCAGTAGCTACGAGCAGTACTTC.

The V gene is TRBV15, the J gene TRBJ1-2; D remains ambiguous. V gave up 0 bases and J gave up 8 bases, with 19 bases separating them. In germline, CDR1 is LNHNV, CDR2 YYDKDF (reference sequence). The CDR3 covers 16 residues. CDR3 sequence (DNA): TGTGCCACCAGCAGAGATGTCGCCCGCAGTGGGGAAGGCTACACCTTC. Residues: CATSRDVARSGEGYTF. Combining the CDR3 with reference TRBV15 and TRBJ1-2 gives the whole variable domain DAMVIQNPRYQVTQFGKPVTLSCSQTLNHNVMYWYQQKSSQAPKLLFHYYDKDFNNEADTPDNFQSRRPNTSFCFLDIRSPGLGDTAMYLCATSRDVARSGEGYTFGSGTRLTVV.

This clonotype turned up a few times. This clone may be a read error of a much larger clone one base away. The chain employs TRBV7-9 and TRBJ2-1; D call uncertain. The CDR3 is made up of 8 amino acids. V was trimmed by 8 bases and J by 8 bases, leaving 1 base between them. Germline CDR1 and CDR2: SEHNR and FQNEAQ (reference sequence). The CDR3 region is CASHEQFF. The CDR3 region has the DNA TGTGCCAGCCATGAGCAGTTCTTC. Complete variable domain (other parts from reference TRBV7-9 and TRBJ2-1): DTGVSQNPRHKITKRGQNVTFRCDPISEHNRLYWYRQTLGQGPEFLTYFQNEAQLEKSRLLSDRFSAERPKGSFSTLEIQRTEQGDSAMYLCASHEQFFGPGTRLTVL.

This clonotype was seen more than once but under ten times. V and J are TRBV25-1 and TRBJ2-2; a weak D match, TRBD2 (6 bases). V was trimmed by 5 bases and J by 7 bases, leaving 14 bases between them. Germline-derived CDR1 and CDR2 are MGHDK and SYGVNS. The length of the CDR3 is 14 residues. The CDR3 spells CASSLFGGDGELFF. DNA for the CDR3: TGTGCCAGCAGTTTATTCGGGGGAGACGGGGAGCTGTTTTTT.

The V gene is TRBV6-5, the J gene TRBJ1-2, with 9 bases identical to TRBD1. Germline CDR1 is MNHEY and CDR2 is SVGAGI. The CDR3 spans 15 residues. The V and J ends lost 4 bases and 5 bases, in that order; junction bases with no gene match: 8. CDR3 in amino acids: CASSFGQGPLYGYTF. CDR3 DNA sequence: TGTGCCAGCAGTTTCGGACAGGGGCCGTTATATGGCTACACCTTC.